This T cell receptor beta chain was documented in a study of blood T cell repertoires in COVID-19. Overall study context: Nucleic acid was either cDNA or gDNA, and it came from T cells, B-cell-depleted T cells, or PBMCs.

Data came from immunoSEQ multiplex PCR; TCRdb stores just in-frame clones and leaves some out. This table holds 55,000 to 65,000 clones, approximately 92% found once. J lost 1 base, V lost 7 bases, and 7 bases had no gene match. The germline CDR1 and CDR2 sequences are SGHTS and YDEGEE. The CDR3 runs to 14 residues. V gene TRBV5-8 combines with J gene TRBJ1-1; 7 nucleotides agree with TRBD1. The sequence was collected from a woman at least 80 years old with active COVID-19. The sample taken for sequencing was peripheral blood. As DNA, the CDR3 is TGTGCCAGCGGCCCCGGACAGGAGAACACTGAAGCTTTCTTT. Translation: CASGPGQENTEAFF.